This T cell receptor beta chain was found in a study of T cell repertoires in cytomegalovirus infection. Whole-study results and caveats: Carriers of CMV and the relevant HLA type were discriminated by public TCR beta frequency.

In germline, CDR1 is MNHEY, CDR2 SMNVEV (reference sequence). V lost 6 bases and J lost 9, with 11 bases in between. The CDR3 consists of 11 residues. TCRdb re-called the reads through MiXCR, storing one row per CDR3 protein. The sample has fewer than 850,000 distinct CDR3 sequences, 29% seen once. This clonotype was found many times. Antigen unknown. The chain combines TRBV27 with TRBJ1-2; maybe TRBD1 (5 bases). The sequence was obtained from a human donor in good health (CMV status not recorded). Some clones in this sample may be carry-over from other donors' samples. This specimen was cultured CD8+ T cells from PBMCs, taken from culture after CMV antigen stimulation. This chain's CDR3 is CASRQGVSYTF. In DNA form, the CDR3 reads TGTGCCAGCAGGCAGGGAGTGAGCTACACCTTC.